This T cell receptor beta chain was retrieved from a study of blood T cell repertoires in COVID-19. Study-wide background: Samples representing acute and convalescent COVID-19 were sourced from the United States, Italy and Spain. In each case, the material was cDNA or gDNA derived from T cells, B-cell-depleted T cells, or PBMCs.

The CDR3 sequence is 15 residues long. CDR1 and CDR2 from the germline V gene are GTSNPN and SVGIG (reference sequence). J gave up 6 bases and V 2 bases, and 8 bases lay outside the gene matches. The data were produced by immunoSEQ multiplex PCR, yet TCRdb's version contains in-frame clones alone and is incomplete. The repertoire holds roughly 260,000 clones, with roughly 84% as singletons. The clonotype was recovered from a woman between 18 and 30 years old with acute or convalescent COVID-19. Sequencing used peripheral blood. The chain employs TRBV30 and TRBJ1-5, with 9 nucleotides matching TRBD1. The CDR3 sequence: CAWSLGQGLGQPQHF. Here the CDR3 DNA reads TGTGCCTGGAGTCTCGGACAGGGGCTGGGTCAGCCCCAGCATTTT.